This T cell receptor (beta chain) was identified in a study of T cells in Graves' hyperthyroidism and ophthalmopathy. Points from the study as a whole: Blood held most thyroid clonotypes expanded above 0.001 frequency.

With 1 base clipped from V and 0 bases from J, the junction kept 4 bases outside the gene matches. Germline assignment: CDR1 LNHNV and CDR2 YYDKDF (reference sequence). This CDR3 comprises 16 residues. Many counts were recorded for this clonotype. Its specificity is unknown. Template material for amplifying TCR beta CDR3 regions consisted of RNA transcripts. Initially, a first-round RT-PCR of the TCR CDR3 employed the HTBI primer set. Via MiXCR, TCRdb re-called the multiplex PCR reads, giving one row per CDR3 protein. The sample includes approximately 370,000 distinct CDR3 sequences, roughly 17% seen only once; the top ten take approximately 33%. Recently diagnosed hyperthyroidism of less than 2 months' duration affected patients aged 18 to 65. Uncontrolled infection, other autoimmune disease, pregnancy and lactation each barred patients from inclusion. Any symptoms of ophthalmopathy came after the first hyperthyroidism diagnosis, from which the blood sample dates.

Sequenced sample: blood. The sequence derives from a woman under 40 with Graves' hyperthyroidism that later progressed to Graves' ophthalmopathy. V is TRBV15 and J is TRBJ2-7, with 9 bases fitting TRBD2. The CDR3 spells CATSRGSSGSSYEQYF. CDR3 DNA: TGTGCCACCAGCAGAGGTAGTAGCGGGAGCTCCTACGAGCAGTACTTC. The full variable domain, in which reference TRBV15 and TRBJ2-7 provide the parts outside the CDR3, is DAMVIQNPRYQVTQFGKPVTLSCSQTLNHNVMYWYQQKSSQAPKLLFHYYDKDFNNEADTPDNFQSRRPNTSFCFLDIRSPGLGDTAMYLCATSRGSSGSSYEQYFGPGTRLTVT.